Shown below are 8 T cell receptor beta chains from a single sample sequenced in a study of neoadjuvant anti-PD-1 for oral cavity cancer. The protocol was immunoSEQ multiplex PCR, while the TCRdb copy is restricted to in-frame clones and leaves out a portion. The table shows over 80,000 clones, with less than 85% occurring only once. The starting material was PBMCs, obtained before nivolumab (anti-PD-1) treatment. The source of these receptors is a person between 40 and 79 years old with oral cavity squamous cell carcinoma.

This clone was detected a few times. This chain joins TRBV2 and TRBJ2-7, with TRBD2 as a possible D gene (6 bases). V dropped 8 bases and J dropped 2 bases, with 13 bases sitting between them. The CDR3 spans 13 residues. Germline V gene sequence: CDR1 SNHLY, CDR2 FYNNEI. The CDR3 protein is CASCTGVPYEQYF. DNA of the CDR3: TGTGCCAGCTGTACGGGAGTCCCCTACGAGCAGTACTTC.

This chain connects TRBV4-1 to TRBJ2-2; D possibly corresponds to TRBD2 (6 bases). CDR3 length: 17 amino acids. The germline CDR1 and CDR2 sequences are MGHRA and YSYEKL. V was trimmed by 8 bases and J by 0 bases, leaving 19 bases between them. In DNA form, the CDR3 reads TGCGCCAGCGGGGAGGTCAGAGGCGGTTCGAACACCGGGGAGCTGTTTTTT. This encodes CASGEVRGGSNTGELFF.

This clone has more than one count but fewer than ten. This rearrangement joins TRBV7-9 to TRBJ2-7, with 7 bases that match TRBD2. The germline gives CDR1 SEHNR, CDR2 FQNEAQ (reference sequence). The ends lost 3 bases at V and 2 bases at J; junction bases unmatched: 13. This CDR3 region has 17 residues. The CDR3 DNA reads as TGTGCCAGCAGCTTCGGTTCCGGGGGAGGGCCCGCCTACGAGCAGTACTTC. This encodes CASSFGSGGGPAYEQYF.

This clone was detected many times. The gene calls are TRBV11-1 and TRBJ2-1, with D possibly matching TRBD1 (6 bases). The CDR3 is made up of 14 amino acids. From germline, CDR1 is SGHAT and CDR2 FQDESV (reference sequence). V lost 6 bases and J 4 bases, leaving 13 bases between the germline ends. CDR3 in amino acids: CASRPRTEYNEQFF. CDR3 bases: TGTGCCAGCAGACCTAGGACAGAATACAATGAGCAGTTCTTC.

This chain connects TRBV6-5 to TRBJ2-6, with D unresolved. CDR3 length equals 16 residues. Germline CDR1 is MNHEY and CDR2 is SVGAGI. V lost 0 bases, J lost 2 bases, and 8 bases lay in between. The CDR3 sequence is CASSYSSLTGANVLTF. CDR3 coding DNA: TGTGCCAGCAGTTACTCGAGCCTTACTGGGGCCAACGTCCTGACTTTC.

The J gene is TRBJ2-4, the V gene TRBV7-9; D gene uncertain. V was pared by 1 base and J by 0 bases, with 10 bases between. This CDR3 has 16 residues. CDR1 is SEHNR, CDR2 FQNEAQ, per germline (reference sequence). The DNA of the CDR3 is TGTGCCAGCAGCTTAGTTGTGGACCTAGCCAAAAACATTCAGTACTTC. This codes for CASSLVVDLAKNIQYF.

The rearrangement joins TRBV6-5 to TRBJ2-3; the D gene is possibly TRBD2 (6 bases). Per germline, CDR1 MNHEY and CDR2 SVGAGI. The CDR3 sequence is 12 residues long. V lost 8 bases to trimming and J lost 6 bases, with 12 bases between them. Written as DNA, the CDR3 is TGTGCCAGCTGGGGGGATTCGGATACGCAGTATTTT. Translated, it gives CASWGDSDTQYF.

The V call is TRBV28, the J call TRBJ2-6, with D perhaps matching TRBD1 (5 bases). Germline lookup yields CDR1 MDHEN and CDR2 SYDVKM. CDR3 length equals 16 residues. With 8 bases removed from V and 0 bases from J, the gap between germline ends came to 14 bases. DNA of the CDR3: TGTGCCAGCTTCGGCAGGGTTCTCTCTGGGGCCAACGTCCTGACTTTC. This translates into CASFGRVLSGANVLTF.